This TCR beta chain was documented in a study of brain T cells in children with intractable seizures. The CDR3 length is 18 residues. After removal of 1 base from V and 8 bases from J, the junction contained 14 bases not matched to a gene. CDR1 SGHDT and CDR2 YYEEEE come from the germline V gene. Profiling relied on immunoSEQ multiplex PCR, and the TCRdb table lists in-frame clones only, not all of them. The data hold roughly 110,000 clones, with approximately 94% observed a single time. This TCR came from a boy under three years old with hemimegalencephaly and intractable seizures. The chain carries TRBV5-6 and TRBJ2-1; 11 positions agree with TRBD2. The sequenced sample was peripheral blood, obtained at surgery. In DNA, the CDR3 is TGTGCCAGCAGCTTGTTCCTAGCGGGAGGAGTTGTAGACTATGAGCAGTTCTTC. Its translation: CASSLFLAGGVVDYEQFF.